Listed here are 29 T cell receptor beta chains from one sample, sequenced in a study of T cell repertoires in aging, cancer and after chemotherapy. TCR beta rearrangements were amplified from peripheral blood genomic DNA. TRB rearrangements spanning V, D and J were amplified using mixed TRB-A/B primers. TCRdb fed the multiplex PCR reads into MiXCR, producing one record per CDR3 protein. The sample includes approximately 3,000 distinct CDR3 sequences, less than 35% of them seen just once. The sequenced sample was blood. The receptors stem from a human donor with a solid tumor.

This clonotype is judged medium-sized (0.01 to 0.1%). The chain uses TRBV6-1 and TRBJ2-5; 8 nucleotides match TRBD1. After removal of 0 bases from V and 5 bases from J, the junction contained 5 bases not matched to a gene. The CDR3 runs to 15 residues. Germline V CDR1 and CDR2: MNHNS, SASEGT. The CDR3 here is CASSEAGRGRETQYF. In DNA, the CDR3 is TGTGCCAGCAGTGAAGCGGGCAGGGGGCGCGAGACCCAGTACTTC.

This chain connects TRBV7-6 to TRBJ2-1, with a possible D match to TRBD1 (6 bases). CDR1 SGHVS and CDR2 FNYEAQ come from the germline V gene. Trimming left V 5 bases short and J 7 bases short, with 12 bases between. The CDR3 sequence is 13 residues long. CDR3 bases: TGTGCCAGCAGCACCGACCAGGGGAATGAGCAGTTCTTC. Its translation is CASSTDQGNEQFF.

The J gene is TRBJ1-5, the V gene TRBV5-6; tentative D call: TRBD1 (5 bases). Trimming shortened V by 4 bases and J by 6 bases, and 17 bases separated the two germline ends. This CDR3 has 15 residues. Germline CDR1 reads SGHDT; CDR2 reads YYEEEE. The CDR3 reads CASSPWGAGRQPQHF. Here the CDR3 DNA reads TGTGCCAGCAGCCCCTGGGGTGCAGGGCGTCAGCCCCAGCATTTT.

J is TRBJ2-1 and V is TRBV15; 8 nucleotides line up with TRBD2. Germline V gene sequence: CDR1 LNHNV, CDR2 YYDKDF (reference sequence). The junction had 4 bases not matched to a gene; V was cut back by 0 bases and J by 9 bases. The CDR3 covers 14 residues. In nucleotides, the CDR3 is TGTGCCACCAGCAGAGATCTACGGGGGGGTGAGCAGTTCTTC. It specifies CATSRDLRGGEQFF.

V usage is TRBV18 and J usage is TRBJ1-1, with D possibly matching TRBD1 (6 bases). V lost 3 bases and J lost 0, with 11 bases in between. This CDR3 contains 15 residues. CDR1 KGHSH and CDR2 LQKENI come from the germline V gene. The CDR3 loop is CASSPLGGMNTEAFF. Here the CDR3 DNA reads TGTGCCAGCTCACCTTTAGGGGGGATGAACACTGAAGCTTTCTTT.

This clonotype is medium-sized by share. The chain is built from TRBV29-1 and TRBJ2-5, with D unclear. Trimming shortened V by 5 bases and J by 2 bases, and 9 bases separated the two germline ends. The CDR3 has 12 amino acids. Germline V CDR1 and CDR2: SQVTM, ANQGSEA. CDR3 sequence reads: CSVLGKQETQYF. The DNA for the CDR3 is TGCAGCGTTTTGGGAAAGCAAGAGACCCAGTACTTC.

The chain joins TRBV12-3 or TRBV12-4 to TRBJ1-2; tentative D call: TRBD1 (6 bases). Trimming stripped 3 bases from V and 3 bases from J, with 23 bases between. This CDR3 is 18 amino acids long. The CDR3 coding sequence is TGTGCCAGCAGTTTCCGAGATACTCACCGCGGGACATACTATGGCTACACCTTC. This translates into CASSFRDTHRGTYYGYTF.

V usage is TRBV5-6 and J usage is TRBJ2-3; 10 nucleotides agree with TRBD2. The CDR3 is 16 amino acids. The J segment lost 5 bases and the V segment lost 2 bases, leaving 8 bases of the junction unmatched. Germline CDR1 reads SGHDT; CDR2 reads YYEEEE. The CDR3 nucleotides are TGTGCCAGCAGCTTCCGGACTAGCGGTACTCTAGATACGCAGTATTTT. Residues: CASSFRTSGTLDTQYF. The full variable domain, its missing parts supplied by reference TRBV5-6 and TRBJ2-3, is DAGVTQSPTHLIKTRGQQVTLRCSPKSGHDTVSWYQQALGQGPQFIFQYYEEEERQRGNFPDRFSGHQFPNYSSELNVNALLLGDSALYLCASSFRTSGTLDTQYFGPGTRLTVL.

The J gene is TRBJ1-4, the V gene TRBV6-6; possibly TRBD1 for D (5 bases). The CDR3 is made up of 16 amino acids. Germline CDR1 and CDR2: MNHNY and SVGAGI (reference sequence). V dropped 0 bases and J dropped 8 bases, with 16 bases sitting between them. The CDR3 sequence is CASSYSPQGLGEKLFF. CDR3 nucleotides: TGTGCCAGCAGTTACTCACCCCAGGGACTGGGAGAAAAACTGTTTTTT.

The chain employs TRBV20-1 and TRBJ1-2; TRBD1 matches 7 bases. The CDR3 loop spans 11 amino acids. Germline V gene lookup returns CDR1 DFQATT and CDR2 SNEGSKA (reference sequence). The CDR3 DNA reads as TGCAGCTTCATGAGAGACAGGGAGTCCACCTTC. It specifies CSFMRDRESTF.

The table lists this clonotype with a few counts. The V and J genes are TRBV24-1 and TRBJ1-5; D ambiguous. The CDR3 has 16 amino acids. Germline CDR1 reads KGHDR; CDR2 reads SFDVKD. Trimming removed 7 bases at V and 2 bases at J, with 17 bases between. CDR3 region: CATRTSRTRGNQPQHF. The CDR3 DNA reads TGTGCCACCAGGACTTCACGGACCCGGGGCAATCAGCCCCAGCATTTT.

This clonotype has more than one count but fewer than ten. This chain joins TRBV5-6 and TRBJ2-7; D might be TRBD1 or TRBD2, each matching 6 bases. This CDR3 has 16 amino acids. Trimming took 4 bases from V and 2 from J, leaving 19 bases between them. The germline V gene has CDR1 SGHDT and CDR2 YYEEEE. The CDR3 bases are TGTGCCAGCAGCCTGAGGGGAGGAACAGGGACCTACGAGCAGTACTTC. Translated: CASSLRGGTGTYEQYF.

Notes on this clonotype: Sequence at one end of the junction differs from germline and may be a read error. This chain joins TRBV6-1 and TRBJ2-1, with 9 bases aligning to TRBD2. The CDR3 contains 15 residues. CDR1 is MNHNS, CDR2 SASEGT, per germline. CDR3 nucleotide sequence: TGTGCCAGCAGTAGTCCAGGACTAGCGTACAATAAGCAGTTCTTC. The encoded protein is CASSSPGLAYNKQFF.

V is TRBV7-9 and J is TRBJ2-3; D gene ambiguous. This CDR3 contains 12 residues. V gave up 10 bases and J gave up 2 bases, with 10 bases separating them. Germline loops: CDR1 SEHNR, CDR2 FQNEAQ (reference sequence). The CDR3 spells CATKKVTDTQYF. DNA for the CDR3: TGTGCCACGAAAAAGGTCACAGATACGCAGTATTTT.

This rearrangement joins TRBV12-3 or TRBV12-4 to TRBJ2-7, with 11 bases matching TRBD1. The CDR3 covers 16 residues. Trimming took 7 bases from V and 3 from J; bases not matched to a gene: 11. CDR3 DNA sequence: TGTGCCAGCACCAGATCAGGGACAGGGGGAATCTACGAGCAGTACTTC. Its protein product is CASTRSGTGGIYEQYF.

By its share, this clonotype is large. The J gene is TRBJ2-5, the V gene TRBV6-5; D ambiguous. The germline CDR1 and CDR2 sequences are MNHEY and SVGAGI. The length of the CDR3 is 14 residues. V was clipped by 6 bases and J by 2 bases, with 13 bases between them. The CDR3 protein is CASSRRPGQETQYF. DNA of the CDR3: TGTGCCAGCAGCCGACGGCCGGGTCAAGAGACCCAGTACTTC.

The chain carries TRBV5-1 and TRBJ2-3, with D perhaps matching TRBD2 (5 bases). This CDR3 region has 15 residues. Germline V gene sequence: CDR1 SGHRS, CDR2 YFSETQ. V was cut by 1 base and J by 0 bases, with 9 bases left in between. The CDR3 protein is CASSLSSGSTDTQYF. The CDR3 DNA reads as TGCGCCAGCAGCTTGTCCAGCGGAAGCACAGATACGCAGTATTTT.

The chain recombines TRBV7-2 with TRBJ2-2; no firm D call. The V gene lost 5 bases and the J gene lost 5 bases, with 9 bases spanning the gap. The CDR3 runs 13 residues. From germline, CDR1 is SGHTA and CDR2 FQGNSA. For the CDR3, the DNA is TGTGCCAGCAGCCGCGGCCTTACCGGGGAGCTGTTTTTT. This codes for CASSRGLTGELFF.

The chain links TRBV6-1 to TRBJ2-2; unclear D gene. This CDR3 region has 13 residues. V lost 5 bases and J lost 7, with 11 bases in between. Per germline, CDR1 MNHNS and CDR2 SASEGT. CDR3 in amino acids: CASSYSEIGELFF. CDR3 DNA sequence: TGTGCCAGCAGTTACTCAGAAATCGGGGAGCTGTTTTTT.

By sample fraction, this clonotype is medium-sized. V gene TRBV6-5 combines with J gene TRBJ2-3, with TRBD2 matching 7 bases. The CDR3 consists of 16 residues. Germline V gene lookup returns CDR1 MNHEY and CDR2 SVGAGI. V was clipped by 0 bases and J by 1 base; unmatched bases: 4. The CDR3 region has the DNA TGTGCCAGCAGTTACTCGATCAGCGGGGGCACAGATACGCAGTATTTT. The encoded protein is CASSYSISGGTDTQYF.

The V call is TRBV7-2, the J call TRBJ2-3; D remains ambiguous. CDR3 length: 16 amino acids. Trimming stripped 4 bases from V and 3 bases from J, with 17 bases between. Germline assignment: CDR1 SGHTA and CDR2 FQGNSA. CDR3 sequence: CASSSYFSPVTDTQYF. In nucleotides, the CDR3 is TGTGCCAGCAGCTCGTACTTCTCACCGGTGACAGATACGCAGTATTTT.

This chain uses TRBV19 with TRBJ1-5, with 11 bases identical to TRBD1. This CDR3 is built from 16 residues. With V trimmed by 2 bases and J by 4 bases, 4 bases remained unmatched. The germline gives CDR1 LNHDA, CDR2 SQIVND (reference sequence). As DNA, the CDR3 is TGTGCCAGTAGTATACTGGACAGGGGGCAAAATCAGCCCCAGCATTTT. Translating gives CASSILDRGQNQPQHF.

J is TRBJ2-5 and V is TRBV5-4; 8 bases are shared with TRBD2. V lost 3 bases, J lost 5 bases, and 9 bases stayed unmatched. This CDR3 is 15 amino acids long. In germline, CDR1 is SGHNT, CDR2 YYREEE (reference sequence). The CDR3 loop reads CASSYPGLGMETQYF. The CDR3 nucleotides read TGTGCCAGCAGCTACCCGGGACTAGGGATGGAGACCCAGTACTTC.

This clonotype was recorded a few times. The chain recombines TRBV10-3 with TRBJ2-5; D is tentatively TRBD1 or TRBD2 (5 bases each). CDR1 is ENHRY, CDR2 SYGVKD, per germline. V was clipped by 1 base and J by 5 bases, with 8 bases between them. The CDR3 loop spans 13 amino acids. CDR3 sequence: CAISEFREETQYF. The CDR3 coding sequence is TGTGCCATCAGTGAGTTCAGGGAGGAGACCCAGTACTTC.

The DNA of the CDR3 is TGTGCCAGCAGCGTACAGGGAGCCAAAAACATTCAGTACTTC. Protein product: CASSVQGAKNIQYF. The chain uses TRBV5-6 and TRBJ2-4; a weak D match, TRBD1 (6 bases). Trimming removed 4 bases from V and 0 bases from J, with 8 bases in between. Germline CDR1 SGHDT, CDR2 YYEEEE. CDR3 length: 14 amino acids.

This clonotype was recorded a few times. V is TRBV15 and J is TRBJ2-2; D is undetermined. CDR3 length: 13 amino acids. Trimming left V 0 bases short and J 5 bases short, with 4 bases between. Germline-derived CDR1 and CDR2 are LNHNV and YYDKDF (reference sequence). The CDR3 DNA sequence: TGTGCCACCAGCAGAGATATGACCGGGGAGCTGTTTTTT. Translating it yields CATSRDMTGELFF.

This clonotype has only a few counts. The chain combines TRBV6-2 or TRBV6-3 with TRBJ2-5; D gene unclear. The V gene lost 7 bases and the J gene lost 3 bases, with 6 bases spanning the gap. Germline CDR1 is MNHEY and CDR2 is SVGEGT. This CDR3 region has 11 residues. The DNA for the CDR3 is TGTGCCAGCACTCTAAAAGAGACCCAGTACTTC. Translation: CASTLKETQYF.

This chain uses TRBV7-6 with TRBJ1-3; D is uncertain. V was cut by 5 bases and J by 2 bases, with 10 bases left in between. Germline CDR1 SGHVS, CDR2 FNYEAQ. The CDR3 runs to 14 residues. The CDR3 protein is CASSRPGPGNTIYF. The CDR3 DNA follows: TGTGCCAGCAGCCGCCCCGGCCCTGGAAACACCATATATTTT.

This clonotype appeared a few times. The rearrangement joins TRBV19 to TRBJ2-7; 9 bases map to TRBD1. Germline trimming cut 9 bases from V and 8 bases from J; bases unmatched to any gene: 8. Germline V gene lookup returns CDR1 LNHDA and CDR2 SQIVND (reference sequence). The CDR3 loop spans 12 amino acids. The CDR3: CASSPDRGKQYF. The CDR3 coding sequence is TGTGCCAGCTCCCCGGACAGGGGTAAGCAGTACTTC.